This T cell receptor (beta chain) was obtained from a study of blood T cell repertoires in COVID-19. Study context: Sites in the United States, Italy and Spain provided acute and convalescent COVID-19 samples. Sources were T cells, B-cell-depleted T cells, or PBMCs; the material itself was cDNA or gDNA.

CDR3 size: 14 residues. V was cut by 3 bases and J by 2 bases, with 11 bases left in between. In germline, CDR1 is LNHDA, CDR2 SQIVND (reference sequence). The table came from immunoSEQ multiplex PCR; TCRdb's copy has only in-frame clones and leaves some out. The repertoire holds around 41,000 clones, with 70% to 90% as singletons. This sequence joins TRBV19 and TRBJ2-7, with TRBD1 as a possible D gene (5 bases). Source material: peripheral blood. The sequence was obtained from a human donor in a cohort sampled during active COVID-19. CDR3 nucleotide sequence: TGTGCCAGTAGTATCGGCAGGGCTACCTACGAGCAGTACTTC. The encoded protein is CASSIGRATYEQYF.